This T cell receptor beta chain was captured by sequencing in a study of Graves' ophthalmopathy and Graves' hyperthyroidism. In this cohort, patients with other autoimmune diseases, uncontrolled infections, pregnancy or lactation were excluded. RNA transcripts yielded amplified TCR beta CDR3 regions. HTBI primers served in a first-round RT-PCR, which a second-round multiplex PCR followed. Each CDR3 protein gets one entry after TCRdb re-called the multiplex PCR reads with MiXCR. The sample holds some 380,000 distinct CDR3 sequences, approximately 15% seen once. The CDR3 is 16 residues long. CDR1 is SGHRS, CDR2 YFSETQ, per germline. The junction had 6 bases not matched to a gene; V was cut back by 2 bases and J by 2 bases.

This clonotype originated in a woman aged 18-29 years with stable Graves' hyperthyroidism. Material for sequencing was peripheral blood. The chain uses TRBV5-1 and TRBJ2-3; 9 bases fit TRBD2. This CDR3 reads CASSFSAGGFTDTQYF. As DNA, the CDR3 is TGCGCCAGCAGCTTTTCAGCGGGGGGCTTCACAGATACGCAGTATTTT.